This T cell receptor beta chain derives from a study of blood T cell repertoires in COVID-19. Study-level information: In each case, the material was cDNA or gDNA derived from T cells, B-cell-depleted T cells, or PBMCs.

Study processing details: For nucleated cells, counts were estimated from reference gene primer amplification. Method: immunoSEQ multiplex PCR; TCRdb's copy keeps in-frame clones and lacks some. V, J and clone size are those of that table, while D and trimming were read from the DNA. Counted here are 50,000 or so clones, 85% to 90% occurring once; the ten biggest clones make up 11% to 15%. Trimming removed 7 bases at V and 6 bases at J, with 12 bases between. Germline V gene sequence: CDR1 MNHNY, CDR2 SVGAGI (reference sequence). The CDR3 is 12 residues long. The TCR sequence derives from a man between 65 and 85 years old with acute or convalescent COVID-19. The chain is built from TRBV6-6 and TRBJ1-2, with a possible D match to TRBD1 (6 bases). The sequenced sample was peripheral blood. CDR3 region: CASTLQGDGYTF. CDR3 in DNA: TGTGCCAGCACCTTACAGGGAGATGGCTACACCTTC.